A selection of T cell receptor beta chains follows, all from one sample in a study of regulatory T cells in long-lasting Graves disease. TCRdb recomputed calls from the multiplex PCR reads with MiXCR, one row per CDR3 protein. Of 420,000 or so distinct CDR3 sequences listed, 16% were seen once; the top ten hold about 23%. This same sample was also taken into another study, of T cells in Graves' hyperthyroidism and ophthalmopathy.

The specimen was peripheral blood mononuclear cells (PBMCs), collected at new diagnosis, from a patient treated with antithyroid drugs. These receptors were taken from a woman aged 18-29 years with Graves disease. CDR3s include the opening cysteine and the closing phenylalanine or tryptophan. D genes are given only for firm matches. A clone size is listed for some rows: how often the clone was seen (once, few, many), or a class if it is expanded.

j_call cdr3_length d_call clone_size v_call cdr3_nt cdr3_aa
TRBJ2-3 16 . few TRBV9 TGTGCCAGCAGCCCAACGGTCCGGGAGAGGATAGATACGCAGTATTTT CASSPTVRERIDTQYF
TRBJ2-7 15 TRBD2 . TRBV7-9 TGTGCCAGCAGCCCGCAATTAGCGGGAGGCTACGAGCAGTACTTC CASSPQLAGGYEQYF
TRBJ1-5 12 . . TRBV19 TGTGCCAGTAGTCATTCCCTTCAGCCCCAGCATTTT CASSHSLQPQHF
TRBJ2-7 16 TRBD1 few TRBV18 TGTGCCAGCTCACCACTCCAACCGGGACAGGGGCGGGAGCAGTACTTC CASSPLQPGQGREQYF
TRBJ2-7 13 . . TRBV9 TGTGCCAGCAGCGTAGATACTTACTACGAGCAGTACTTC CASSVDTYYEQYF
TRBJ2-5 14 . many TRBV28 TGTGCCAGCAGCAAGACTAGGGGACAAGAGACCCAGTACTTC CASSKTRGQETQYF
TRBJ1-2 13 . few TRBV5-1 TGCGCCAGCAGCTTGGTTAGCGAAGGCGTTTCTAACTTC CASSLVSEGVSNF
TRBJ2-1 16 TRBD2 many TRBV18 TGTGCCAGCTCACCTCCAGCGGGGCCTGACTACAATGAGCAGTTCTTC CASSPPAGPDYNEQFF
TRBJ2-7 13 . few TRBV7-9 TGTGCCAGCAGCTTAGACCACACCTACGAGCAGTACTTC CASSLDHTYEQYF
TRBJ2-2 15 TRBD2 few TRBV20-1 TGCAGTGCTAGAGGGCTAGCGGGGCCCACCGGGGAGCTGTTTTTT CSARGLAGPTGELFF
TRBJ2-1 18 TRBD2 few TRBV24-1 TGTGCCACCAGTGATAGCGGGACTAGCGGGAGGGTGGTCTATGAGCAGTTCTTC CATSDSGTSGRVVYEQFF
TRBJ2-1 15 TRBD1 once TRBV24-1 TGTGCCACCAGTGACCTGACAGGGGACCACAATGAGCAGTTCTTC CATSDLTGDHNEQFF
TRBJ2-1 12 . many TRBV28 TGTGCCAGCAGTTCCCAGTGGAATGAGCAGTTCTTC CASSSQWNEQFF
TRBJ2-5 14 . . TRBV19 TGTGCCAGTAGTCTCAGACCAGGGCTGGAGACCCAGTACTTC CASSLRPGLETQYF
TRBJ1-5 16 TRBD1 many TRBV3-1 TGTGCCAGCAGCCAAGATCTCAGACAGGGGAATCAGCCCCAGCATTTT CASSQDLRQGNQPQHF
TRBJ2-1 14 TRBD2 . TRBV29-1 TGCAGCGAGACACCCCAGCGGGAGAGCAATGAGCAGTTCTTC CSETPQRESNEQFF
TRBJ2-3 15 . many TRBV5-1 TGCGCCAGCAGCTTTAGCCCCTCGGGCACAGATACGCAGTATTTT CASSFSPSGTDTQYF
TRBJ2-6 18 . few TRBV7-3 TGTGCCAGCAGCTTAACGGAGATCCGAAACTCTGGGGCCAACGTCCTGACTTTC CASSLTEIRNSGANVLTF
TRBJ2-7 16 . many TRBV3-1 TGTGCCAGCAGCCAAGATCTTGGGAGTGAGAGGGTCGAGCAGTACTTC CASSQDLGSERVEQYF
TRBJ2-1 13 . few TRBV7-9 TGTGCCAGCAGTACCAGCCAGGGGATTGAGCAGTTCTTC CASSTSQGIEQFF